The following is a T cell receptor (beta chain) sequence with its context. Trimming removed 1 base from V and 5 bases from J, with 11 bases in between. This CDR3 is built from 15 residues. Per the germline V gene, CDR1 is MGHRA and CDR2 is YSYEKL. The sample comes from a study of blood T cells in healthy people across ages. Together with a sample-barcoded 5' primer, a J-beta primer mix was included in a second PCR lasting about 7 to 12 cycles. TCRdb independently ran MiXCR on the 5' RACE reads; one entry per CDR3 protein. The sample includes roughly 1,300,000 distinct CDR3 sequences, 59% of them seen just once.

Specimen: blood. The chain has TRBV4-1 and TRBJ2-2, with unresolved D. The receptor comes from a man younger than 35 in good health. This chain's CDR3 is CASSQVAAWTGELFF. The CDR3 DNA reads TGCGCCAGCAGCCAAGTCGCCGCATGGACCGGGGAGCTGTTTTTT.